The 26 T cell receptor beta chains below all came from one sample that was sequenced in a study of T cell repertoires in cytomegalovirus infection. TCRdb reprocessed the reads with MiXCR, giving one entry per CDR3 protein. This sample yields under 850,000 distinct CDR3 sequences, of which 35% to 45% are seen a single time; around 2.8% belongs to the top ten. Sequencing used PBMCs. Receptors were obtained from a human donor in good health (CMV status not recorded). Some clones in this sample may be carry-over from other donors' samples.

As to this clonotype: A read error may be the cause here, since a much bigger clone is one base away. The CDR3 is CSSSLTAYSNQPQHF. The CDR3 nucleotides are TGTTCCAGCAGCCTGACAGCTTATAGCAATCAGCCCCAGCATTTT. This sequence joins TRBV7-2 and TRBJ1-5; D might be TRBD1 (5 bases). In germline, CDR1 is SGHTA, CDR2 FQGNSA. The CDR3 is 15 amino acids.

The V gene is TRBV29-1, the J gene TRBJ2-5, with TRBD2 identical over 9 bases. CDR1 and CDR2 from the germline V gene are SQVTM and ANQGSEA. Germline trimming cut 7 bases from V and 5 bases from J; bases unmatched to any gene: 14. The CDR3 has 15 amino acids. This CDR3 is CSAEIAGESSETQYF. CDR3 coding DNA: TGCAGCGCAGAAATAGCGGGGGAATCAAGTGAGACCCAGTACTTC.

The V gene is TRBV12-5, the J gene TRBJ2-3, with 10 bases aligning to TRBD2. V dropped 2 bases and J dropped 5; count of bases not matched to a gene: 4. Germline CDR1 and CDR2: LGHNT and FRNRAP. The CDR3 loop spans 15 amino acids. The DNA for the CDR3 is TGTGCTAGTGGTTTGCCACCTAGCGGGGGAGATACGCAGTATTTT. Translation gives CASGLPPSGGDTQYF.

This clonotype was seen a handful of times. The chain is built from TRBV10-3 and TRBJ1-2; D gene uncertain. Germline V gene data show CDR1 as ENHRY and CDR2 as SYGVKD. The CDR3 runs 17 residues. V was trimmed by 3 bases and J by 0 bases, leaving 17 bases between them. The CDR3, as DNA: TGTGCCATCAGTGAAAGGGCAGCGAGCTCCTCTAACTATGGCTACACCTTC. It encodes CAISERAASSSNYGYTF.

The chain uses TRBV5-1 and TRBJ2-1; unclear D gene. The length of the CDR3 is 13 residues. V shed 4 bases and J shed 6 bases, with 11 bases lying between them. Germline lookup yields CDR1 SGHRS and CDR2 YFSETQ. The CDR3 loop is CASSPVGSNEQFF. Written as DNA, the CDR3 is TGCGCCAGCAGCCCGGTAGGGTCCAATGAGCAGTTCTTC.

This clonotype was detected many times. This rearrangement joins TRBV7-2 to TRBJ1-4, with D possibly matching TRBD1 (5 bases). Germline lookup yields CDR1 SGHTA and CDR2 FQGNSA. The CDR3 loop spans 13 amino acids. Trimming shortened V by 5 bases and J by 8 bases, and 12 bases separated the two germline ends. The CDR3 reads CASSRGRLEKLFF. For the CDR3, the DNA is TGTGCCAGCAGCAGGGGCAGGCTGGAAAAACTGTTTTTT.

The chain joins TRBV11-2 to TRBJ2-1, with D perhaps given as TRBD1 or TRBD2 (5 bases each). Germline CDR1 SGHAT, CDR2 FQNNGV. The CDR3 is 15 amino acids. V lost 1 base, J lost 5 bases, and 12 bases lay in between. The DNA of the CDR3 is TGTGCCAGCAGCTTAGGGGGGAATGGGCACAATGAGCAGTTCTTC. Its translation is CASSLGGNGHNEQFF.

This CDR3 is CASSQELPGGSGANVLTF. CDR3 in DNA: TGTGCCAGCAGCCAAGAACTGCCCGGAGGCTCTGGGGCCAACGTCCTGACTTTC. The chain has TRBV4-2 and TRBJ2-6; tentative D call: TRBD2 (5 bases). The CDR3 spans 18 residues. Trimming removed 0 bases from V and 0 bases from J, with 12 bases in between. CDR1 and CDR2 from the germline V gene are LGHNA and YNFKEQ.

The V call is TRBV7-9, the J call TRBJ1-1; possibly TRBD1 for D (6 bases). Between the trimmed V and J ends, which lost 2 bases and 3 bases, there was a span of 10 bases. The CDR3 is made up of 14 amino acids. Germline lookup yields CDR1 SEHNR and CDR2 FQNEAQ (reference sequence). Here the CDR3 reads CASSLLGGHTEAFF. The CDR3 nucleotides are TGTGCCAGCAGCTTATTGGGGGGGCACACTGAAGCTTTCTTT.

The J gene is TRBJ1-3, the V gene TRBV28; 9 nucleotides agree with TRBD1. Germline V gene data show CDR1 as MDHEN and CDR2 as SYDVKM. The V and J ends lost 3 bases and 0 bases, in that order; junction bases with no gene match: 9. The CDR3 sequence is 18 residues long. CDR3 nucleotides: TGTGCCAGCAGTTTCCTCCGGGACAGGGACCTCTCTGGAAACACCATATATTTT. Translated, it gives CASSFLRDRDLSGNTIYF.

The chain joins TRBV28 to TRBJ1-5; TRBD1 matches 8 bases. The CDR3 is 16 residues long. Germline CDR1 is MDHEN and CDR2 is SYDVKM. Trimming at V came to 2 bases and at J to 3 bases, leaving 6 bases not matched to a gene. CDR3 region: CASSLLLQGVNQPQHF. CDR3 nucleotide sequence: TGTGCCAGCAGTTTACTTTTACAGGGGGTCAATCAGCCCCAGCATTTT.

The chain has TRBV6-5 and TRBJ2-7; 9 bases are shared with TRBD2. CDR1 and CDR2 from the germline V gene are MNHEY and SVGAGI. With V trimmed by 5 bases and J by 3 bases, 11 bases remained unmatched. This CDR3 is built from 16 residues. This chain's CDR3 is CASSRTVSGSVYEQYF. The DNA for the CDR3 is TGTGCCAGCAGTCGGACCGTTAGCGGGAGTGTCTACGAGCAGTACTTC.

The CDR3, as DNA: TGCAGTGCTTCCCCACAGGGGTCTCGGAACATTCAGTACTTC. Translating it yields CSASPQGSRNIQYF. This sequence joins TRBV20-1 and TRBJ2-4, with 7 bases fitting TRBD1. Germline assignment: CDR1 DFQATT and CDR2 SNEGSKA (reference sequence). This CDR3 spans 14 amino acids. Germline trimming cut 5 bases from V and 7 bases from J; bases unmatched to any gene: 11.

The chain couples TRBV6-1 to TRBJ1-2, with D perhaps TRBD1 (6 bases). The CDR3 covers 17 residues. V was clipped by 2 bases and J by 8 bases, with 24 bases between them. Germline CDR1 is MNHNS and CDR2 is SASEGT. This CDR3 is CASSELPRGAAVGGYTF. CDR3 coding DNA: TGTGCCAGCAGTGAACTTCCCAGGGGAGCGGCAGTCGGGGGCTACACCTTC.

The chain employs TRBV28 and TRBJ1-2; D remains ambiguous. From germline, CDR1 is MDHEN and CDR2 SYDVKM. Trimming took off 4 bases at V and 6 bases at J, with 15 bases between the two ends. The length of the CDR3 is 14 residues. CDR3 in amino acids: CASSYIGKDHGYTF. The CDR3 coding sequence is TGTGCCAGCAGTTATATAGGAAAGGACCATGGCTACACCTTC.

This clonotype appeared many times. This chain joins TRBV7-2 and TRBJ2-7, with 9 bases lining up with TRBD1. In germline, CDR1 is SGHTA, CDR2 FQGNSA. Trimming at V came to 4 bases and at J to 2 bases, leaving 6 bases not matched to a gene. The CDR3 contains 15 residues. In DNA form, the CDR3 reads TGTGCCAGCAGCTATTCCGGGACAGGGCCCTACGAGCAGTACTTC. This sequence encodes CASSYSGTGPYEQYF.

The rearrangement links TRBV19 to TRBJ2-7; TRBD1 agrees at 12 bases. V dropped 6 bases and J dropped 9; count of bases not matched to a gene: 9. The CDR3 length is 14 residues. Germline assignment: CDR1 LNHDA and CDR2 SQIVND (reference sequence). CDR3 loop: CASRPGQGAVGQYF. CDR3 bases: TGTGCCAGTAGACCGGGACAGGGGGCCGTTGGGCAGTACTTC.

This clonotype has more than one count but fewer than ten. The genes are TRBV11-2 and TRBJ2-3, with TRBD2 identical over 10 bases. Germline CDR1 is SGHAT and CDR2 is FQNNGV. This CDR3 is 17 amino acids long. Unmatched junction bases numbered 9, after V lost 1 base and J lost 5 bases. Here the CDR3 reads CASSLVGLAGAGDTQYF. CDR3 bases: TGTGCCAGCAGCTTAGTGGGTCTAGCGGGAGCAGGAGATACGCAGTATTTT.

The J gene is TRBJ1-3, the V gene TRBV7-2; 7 bases line up with TRBD1. Germline CDR1 reads SGHTA; CDR2 reads FQGNSA. The ends lost 4 bases at V and 2 bases at J; junction bases unmatched: 17. The CDR3 sequence is 19 residues long. CDR3 residues: CASSSTGATTIVAGNTIYF. As DNA, the CDR3 is TGTGCCAGCAGCTCTACAGGGGCCACAACAATAGTCGCTGGAAACACCATATATTTT.

This chain's CDR3 is CASSFGSGPYEQYF. The CDR3 DNA sequence: TGTGCCAGCAGTTTCGGCTCAGGGCCCTACGAGCAGTACTTC. V usage is TRBV12-3 or TRBV12-4 and J usage is TRBJ2-7, with D tentatively TRBD1 (5 bases). This CDR3 spans 14 amino acids. Trimming removed 3 bases at V and 2 bases at J, with 11 bases between.

In regard to this clonotype: This may arise from a read error, as a much more abundant clone is one base away. The J gene is TRBJ1-6, the V gene TRBV27; D gene ambiguous. Germline lookup yields CDR1 MNHEY and CDR2 SMNVEV (reference sequence). The ends were cut back, 6 bases at V and 3 bases at J, with 12 bases in the middle. This CDR3 has 15 residues. CDR3 DNA: TGTGCCAGCAGATTTTCCGGCGGCTATAATTCACCCCTCCACTTT. The encoded protein is CASRFSGGYNSPLHF.

Ten or more counts support this clonotype. This chain uses TRBV7-9 with TRBJ1-2; D is possibly TRBD1 (5 bases). The germline V and J ends were trimmed by 5 bases and 7 bases, with 14 bases remaining between them. Germline CDR1 is SEHNR and CDR2 is FQNEAQ (reference sequence). The CDR3 has 13 residues. The DNA for the CDR3 is TGTGCCAGCAGCCCCCCCTTTGGGGGTGGCTACACCTTC. It yields the protein CASSPPFGGGYTF.

This chain joins TRBV4-1 and TRBJ1-5; D is ambiguous. The germline gives CDR1 MGHRA, CDR2 YSYEKL. Trimming removed 0 bases at V and 6 bases at J, with 6 bases between. This CDR3 is built from 13 residues. CDR3 loop: CASSQDTVQPQHF. The CDR3 region has the DNA TGCGCCAGCAGCCAAGATACGGTTCAGCCCCAGCATTTT.

This chain links TRBV7-2 with TRBJ2-7; D is unresolved. The CDR3 has 15 amino acids. Germline CDR1 reads SGHTA; CDR2 reads FQGNSA. With 6 bases removed from V and 2 bases from J, the gap between germline ends came to 17 bases. The CDR3 DNA reads as TGTGCCAGCAGTCCCGGGCGTACGACGGCCTACGAGCAGTACTTC. It encodes CASSPGRTTAYEQYF.

The chain uses TRBV18 and TRBJ1-2; the D is unclear. V lost 6 bases to trimming and J lost 4 bases, with 12 bases between them. The CDR3 loop spans 13 amino acids. Germline CDR1 is KGHSH and CDR2 is LQKENI. The CDR3 region has the DNA TGTGCCAGCTCGGGTAACGGCGGCTATGGCTACACCTTC. Amino acid sequence: CASSGNGGYGYTF.

In this sample, this clonotype turned up a few times. This chain uses TRBV7-6 with TRBJ2-2; TRBD2 aligns across 9 bases. The V gene end was trimmed by 5 bases and the J gene end by 0 bases; junction bases not matched to a gene: 10. This CDR3 contains 18 residues. Germline CDR1 reads SGHVS; CDR2 reads FNYEAQ. CDR3 DNA: TGTGCCAGCAGCAGCCCCACTAGCGGGTCTTCGAACACCGGGGAGCTGTTTTTT. Translating it yields CASSSPTSGSSNTGELFF.